This entry describes one T cell receptor (beta chain). Antigen unknown. The data were taken from a study of cytomegalovirus exposure and HLA in healthy donors. Whole-study context: About four fifths of 398 genotyped donors fell in the Caucasian-associated ancestry cluster. Regarding the study as a whole: The productive fraction for most TCR beta V segments was about 87% or about 30% in an earlier analysis. Near-uniform donor sequencing depth was presumed by presence/absence analyses.

The length of the CDR3 is 17 residues. Germline loops: CDR1 MGHDK, CDR2 SYGVNS. V was clipped by 5 bases and J by 3 bases, with 22 bases between them. Use of 60 Vbeta and 13 Jbeta primers characterized the PCR. Data came from immunoSEQ multiplex PCR; TCRdb stores just in-frame clones and leaves some out. The table includes some 95,000 clones, around 70% detected once. The sample consisted of PBMCs. The chain carries TRBV25-1 and TRBJ1-1; D perhaps matches TRBD1 (6 bases). The sequence came from a female donor in good health and CMV-seronegative. The CDR3 nucleotides read TGTGCCAGCAGTTCCCTCCTAGGGGGGGTTTTGGACACTGAAGCTTTCTTT. Its translation is CASSSLLGGVLDTEAFF.